This T cell receptor beta chain appears in the sequencing data of a study of T cells in Graves' hyperthyroidism and ophthalmopathy. At the level of the study: Blood from the periphery was taken at initial diagnosis, before any treatment. Study results and limitations: Blood also carried most thyroid clonotypes expanded above 0.001.

This clonotype has a handful of counts. The antigen is undetermined. Each diagnosis was grounded in clinical symptoms, serum thyroxine and TRAb, thyroid ultrasound, and orbital computed tomography. RNA transcripts yielded amplified TCR beta CDR3 regions. HTBI primers were employed in a first-round RT-PCR of the TCR CDR3. TCRdb processed the multiplex PCR reads anew with MiXCR; each CDR3 protein has one entry. The sample includes around 490,000 distinct CDR3 sequences, 15% to 20% seen only once; the top ten take about half. This CDR3 has 16 amino acids. In germline, CDR1 is LGHNA, CDR2 YSLEER. The junction had 7 bases not matched to a gene; V was cut back by 0 bases and J by 4 bases.

What was sequenced was blood. The TCR sequence derives from a man in his forties with Graves' ophthalmopathy. This chain links TRBV4-3 with TRBJ2-7; 9 nucleotides match TRBD1. The CDR3 DNA follows: TGCGCCAGCAGCCAAGAGGGACAGGGTGTATTTTACGAGCAGTACTTC. It yields the protein CASSQEGQGVFYEQYF.